Listed here are 9 T cell receptor beta chains from one sample, sequenced in a study of regulatory T cells in long-lasting Graves disease. For TCR beta, libraries came from iRepertoire HTBI primers and Arm-PCR of CDR3 regions. TCRdb reprocessed the multiplex PCR reads with MiXCR, giving one entry per CDR3 protein. The sample lists about half a million distinct CDR3 sequences, approximately 12% occurring once. As to time point: newly diagnosed GD, antithyroid drugs for less than 3 months. With RNA extracted from PBMCs as input, the TCR library was made. The same specimen was also included in a second study, on T cells in Graves' hyperthyroidism and ophthalmopathy.

Sequencing was performed on peripheral blood mononuclear cells (PBMCs), taken at new diagnosis, from a patient treated with antithyroid drugs. All receptors derive from a woman in her thirties with Graves disease.

Many counts were recorded for this clonotype. The chain employs TRBV30 and TRBJ2-3, with TRBD2 matching 13 bases. The V segment lost 0 bases and the J segment 3 bases; nucleotides outside the gene matches: 6. Germline CDR1 reads GTSNPN; CDR2 reads SVGIG (reference sequence). The CDR3 length is 17 residues. DNA for the CDR3: TGTGCCTGGAGTGTACCGGGACTAGCGGGGACGACAGATACGCAGTATTTT. Translated, it gives CAWSVPGLAGTTDTQYF.

As regards this clonotype: The germline gene is not matched at one end of the junction; a read error may be the cause. V gene TRBV11-1 combines with J gene TRBJ2-5; 8 bases agree with TRBD1. Germline V lookup: CDR1 SGHAT, CDR2 FQDESV (reference sequence). This CDR3 has 15 residues. The CDR3, as DNA: TGTGCCAGCAGCGACTGGACAGGGCGTCCAGAGACCCACTACTTC. Translating gives CASSDWTGRPETHYF. Looking up the rest from reference TRBV11-1 and TRBJ2-5 gives the full variable domain: EAEVAQSPRYKITEKSQAVAFWCDPISGHATLYWYRQILGQGPELLVQFQDESVVDDSQLPKDRFSAERLKGVDSTLKIQPAELGDSAMYLCASSDWTGRPETHYFGPGTRLLVL.

The chain is built from TRBV7-9 and TRBJ1-5, with 7 bases that match TRBD1. In germline, CDR1 is SEHNR, CDR2 FQNEAQ (reference sequence). The length of the CDR3 is 13 residues. The junction had 9 bases not matched to a gene; V was cut back by 5 bases and J by 11 bases. The CDR3: CASSTDRNLAQHF. The DNA for the CDR3 is TGTGCCAGCAGCACGGACAGGAACTTGGCCCAGCATTTT.

A few counts support this clonotype. The J gene is TRBJ2-3, the V gene TRBV20-1; the match to TRBD1 covers 9 bases. This CDR3 contains 14 residues. From germline, CDR1 is DFQATT and CDR2 SNEGSKA (reference sequence). V lost 5 bases and J lost 5; bases outside the gene matches: 8. DNA for the CDR3: TGCAGTGCTCCAGGACAGGGGCGGTTAGATACGCAGTATTTT. Its protein product is CSAPGQGRLDTQYF.

There are many counts of this clonotype. The chain joins TRBV5-1 to TRBJ2-1; D is unclear. From germline, CDR1 is SGHRS and CDR2 YFSETQ. Deletions cut 0 bases from V and 0 bases from J, with 10 bases between. The CDR3 extends over 16 amino acids. The CDR3 nucleotides are TGCGCCAGCAGCTTGGGATTTGGTCTCTCCTACAATGAGCAGTTCTTC. Translating it yields CASSLGFGLSYNEQFF.

The chain combines TRBV4-1 with TRBJ2-1; 7 nucleotides line up with TRBD2. The CDR3 contains 14 residues. In germline, CDR1 is MGHRA, CDR2 YSYEKL. V was clipped by 8 bases and J by 0 bases; unmatched bases: 4. CDR3 sequence (DNA): TGCGCCAGCGTGACTAGCCGCTCCTACAATGAGCAGTTCTTC. This gives the protein CASVTSRSYNEQFF.

Notes on this clonotype: It may be a read error: a sequence one base away is much more abundant. The rearrangement uses TRBV19 and TRBJ2-3, with D perhaps TRBD2 (6 bases). The CDR3 spans 17 residues. Trimming removed 4 bases at V and 3 bases at J, with 20 bases between. From germline, CDR1 is LNHDA and CDR2 SQIVND (reference sequence). CDR3 amino acids: CASSTAGTRGVTDTQYF. The CDR3 DNA sequence: TGTGCCAGTAGTACTGCCGGGACTCGCGGCGTAACAGATACGCAGTATTTT.

The V gene is TRBV7-6, the J gene TRBJ2-7; 8 nucleotides match TRBD1. V gave up 2 bases and J gave up 6 bases; unmatched junction bases: 9. The CDR3 is 15 amino acids. CDR1 SGHVS and CDR2 FNYEAQ come from the germline V gene. CDR3 DNA: TGTGCCAGCAGCTTACTGACAGGGGCCTCGGTCGAGCAGTACTTC. This translates into CASSLLTGASVEQYF.

There are a few counts of this clonotype. This chain joins TRBV20-1 and TRBJ2-1; D unresolved. Between the trimmed V and J ends, which lost 3 bases and 2 bases, there was a span of 20 bases. Germline loops: CDR1 DFQATT, CDR2 SNEGSKA (reference sequence). This CDR3 is built from 17 residues. CDR3 loop: CSARSPPGRAPYNEQFF. The CDR3 nucleotides are TGCAGTGCTAGGAGCCCTCCTGGCAGAGCTCCCTACAATGAGCAGTTCTTC.